The entry below describes one T cell receptor beta chain. Its antigen is still unknown. Profiled with immunoSEQ multiplex PCR; TCRdb holds only in-frame clones, not every one. Of some 50,000 clones detected, around nine tenths appear once; the ten largest clones hold approximately 1.6%. These data belong to a study of OX40 agonist ivuxolimab in advanced cancers. Across the study: At doses from 0.01 to 10 mg/kg, patients were given intravenous ivuxolimab every 2 weeks.

Study-level results: Averaging showed that CD8+ T cells had more expanded clones than CD4+ did. Patients who responded partially at 0.1-3.0 mg/kg showed clonal expansion ranking among the lowest. The authors also found low normalized T-cell clonal expansion in some nonresponders.

Germline CDR1 MNHEY, CDR2 SVGAGI. The J segment lost 7 bases and the V segment lost 4 bases, leaving 11 bases of the junction unmatched. This CDR3 has 15 amino acids. The receptor's source is an adult with an advanced solid tumor such as melanoma, head and neck, liver or kidney cancer. V and J are TRBV6-5 and TRBJ1-2; 8 bases fit TRBD1. Sequencing used CD4+ or CD8+ T cells sorted from blood, obtained in a trial of the OX40 agonist ivuxolimab. The CDR3 region is CASSSRRTGRSGYTF. The DNA for the CDR3 is TGTGCCAGCAGTTCGCGCCGGACAGGGCGAAGTGGCTACACCTTC.